This T cell receptor beta chain was sequenced in a study of T-cell reconstitution after alpha-beta-depleted transplantation in children. Unique molecular identifiers tagged the TCRbeta library. One entry per CDR3 protein, called by TCRdb with MiXCR from the PCR reads. The data show about 270,000 distinct CDR3 sequences, with about a tenth seen just once and around a tenth held by the top ten. This clonotype was counted ten times or more. This CDR3 is built from 12 residues. Trimming stripped 6 bases from V and 0 bases from J, with 5 bases between. Germline V gene lookup returns CDR1 SGHAT and CDR2 FQNNGV.

The source material was PBMCs from the stem cell graft donor, sampled from the stem cell graft. The chain uses TRBV11-2 and TRBJ1-1; D unclear. The sequence derives from a human donor who donated a stem cell graft to a child with SCID. CDR3 sequence (DNA): TGTGCCAGCAGTCATATGAACACTGAAGCTTTCTTT. Translating gives CASSHMNTEAFF.